Below, 4 T cell receptor beta chains from the same sample are listed, as sequenced in a study of OX40 agonist ivuxolimab in advanced cancers. The repertoire was sequenced with immunoSEQ multiplex PCR; TCRdb's copy has only in-frame clones and lacks some. The sample includes over 55,000 clones, about four fifths of them seen just once. The sequencing here drew on CD4+ or CD8+ T cells sorted from blood, taken in a trial of the OX40 agonist ivuxolimab. The receptors come from an adult with an advanced solid tumor such as melanoma, head and neck, liver or kidney cancer.

Comment on this clone: Other DNA sequences from this sample encode an identical CDR3 as well. The chain uses TRBV11-1 and TRBJ2-5, with D unresolved. Trimming took 3 bases from V and 2 from J, leaving 7 bases between them. CDR1 is SGHAT and CDR2 is FQDESV in the germline V gene (reference sequence). CDR3 size: 13 residues. The CDR3, as DNA: TGTGCCAGCAGCTTTGGGTCGCAAGAGACCCAGTACTTC. This gives the protein CASSFGSQETQYF.

This chain connects TRBV25-1 to TRBJ2-2, with D possibly TRBD1 on 6 matching bases. CDR3 length: 14 residues. Germline CDR1 and CDR2: MGHDK and SYGVNS. Trimming stripped 3 bases from V and 4 bases from J, with 9 bases between. CDR3 nucleotide sequence: TGTGCCAGCAGTGAGGGGGCATTCACCGGGGAGCTGTTTTTT. Its translation: CASSEGAFTGELFF.

The rearrangement joins TRBV7-3 to TRBJ1-1; 12 nucleotides align to TRBD1. Germline values: CDR1 SGHTA, CDR2 FQGTGA. After removal of 4 bases from V and 11 bases from J, the junction contained 2 bases not matched to a gene. The CDR3 length is 12 residues. CDR3 in amino acids: CASSSGQGAAFF. DNA for the CDR3: TGTGCCAGCAGCTCGGGACAGGGGGCGGCTTTCTTT.

The V gene is TRBV11-3, the J gene TRBJ2-2; tentative D call: TRBD1 (6 bases). The CDR3 is 14 residues long. Trimming took 5 bases from V and 7 from J, leaving 14 bases between them. CDR1 and CDR2 from the germline V gene are SGHNT and YENEEA. As DNA, the CDR3 is TGTGCCAGCAGCGGCCAACAGGGAATCGGGGAGCTGTTTTTT. The encoded protein is CASSGQQGIGELFF.